This TCR beta chain originates from a study of T cell changes during pregnancy in multiple sclerosis. Germline values: CDR1 SGHDT, CDR2 YYEEEE. The CDR3 is 16 amino acids. V lost 1 base, J lost 6 bases, and 7 bases stayed unmatched. Profiling relied on immunoSEQ multiplex PCR, and the TCRdb table lists in-frame clones only, not all of them. In the table there are 12,000 or so clones, about 93% of which are singletons. The input for sequencing was CD4+ T cells from peripheral blood mononuclear cells, taken before pregnancy. The chain combines TRBV5-6 with TRBJ2-1; 10 bases agree with TRBD1. The receptor's source is a female donor with multiple sclerosis, enrolled in a pregnancy study. The CDR3 spells CASSLRGGTGANEQFF. As DNA, the CDR3 is TGTGCCAGCAGCTTGCGTGGAGGGACAGGGGCCAATGAGCAGTTCTTC.